This T cell receptor (beta chain) was documented in a study of blood T cell repertoires in COVID-19. Study-wide background: Sources were T cells, B-cell-depleted T cells, or PBMCs; the material itself was cDNA or gDNA.

Germline V gene data show CDR1 as SGHAT and CDR2 as FQDESV (reference sequence). Trimming left V 2 bases short and J 5 bases short, with 7 bases between. This CDR3 comprises 14 residues. Per the original data handling: Researchers report that nucleated cell counts were estimated from reference gene primer amplification. Profiled with immunoSEQ multiplex PCR; TCRdb holds only in-frame clones, not every one. That table supplies the V and J calls and clone size; D and trimming were determined from the DNA. The sample lists some 460,000 clones; roughly 91% were seen once. This receptor was identified in a woman in her twenties or thirties with acute or convalescent COVID-19. Sequencing used peripheral blood. The rearrangement joins TRBV11-1 to TRBJ1-6; D ambiguous. Here the CDR3 DNA reads TGTGCCAGCAGCTTAAGGAGGGATAATTCACCCCTCCACTTT. This translates into CASSLRRDNSPLHF.